This T cell receptor beta chain was sequenced during a study of shared clonotypes between healthy human individuals. Data came from immunoSEQ multiplex PCR; TCRdb stores just in-frame clones and leaves some out. Of some 530,000 clones listed, roughly 80% were seen once; the top ten hold roughly 13%. The receptor comes from a woman aged 40 to 50 in good health. Some clones in this sample may be carry-over from other donors' samples. Material: PBMCs.

The CDR3 DNA reads TGTGCCAGCAGCTTAAGCAGAAACACTGAAGCTTTCTTT. This translates into CASSLSRNTEAFF. The rearrangement uses TRBV7-3 and TRBJ1-1; D ambiguous. V lost 1 base and J 2 bases, leaving 5 bases between the germline ends. CDR1 is SGHTA and CDR2 is FQGTGA in the germline V gene. This CDR3 contains 13 residues.